This T cell receptor (beta chain) was profiled in a study of beta chain features in type 1 diabetes. cDNA synthesis used the whole RNA isolate, giving expressed TCRB sequences. Assay used: immunoSEQ multiplex PCR; TCRdb lists only in-frame clones, some missing. Of 110,000 to 150,000 clones detected, 6.9% appear once; the ten largest clones hold around 1.3%. There are a few counts of this clone. Its antigen is as yet unknown. Notes on the study in general: cDNA-based sequencing might over-represent cells highly expressing TCR. Patients' naive, central memory and Treg TCRB repertoires seemed closer to one another than those of healthy donors. Diminished insertions and augmented deletions at VDJ junctions characterized type 1 diabetes patients.

Sorting of CD4+ naive, central memory, regulatory and stem cell-like memory cells was performed via CD45RO/CCR7/CD25/CD127/CD95/CD27. Sequenced sample: central memory CD4+ T cells from blood. This receptor was taken from a woman aged 25 to 45 in good health.

CDR3 residues: CASSVGLADYEQYF. The CDR3 DNA sequence: TGTGCCAGCAGCGTGGGACTAGCGGACTACGAGCAGTACTTC. The chain has TRBV11-2 and TRBJ2-7; 11 bases line up with TRBD2. The CDR3 is 14 residues long. Per the germline V gene, CDR1 is SGHAT and CDR2 is FQNNGV. V dropped 5 bases and J dropped 3; count of bases not matched to a gene: 3.